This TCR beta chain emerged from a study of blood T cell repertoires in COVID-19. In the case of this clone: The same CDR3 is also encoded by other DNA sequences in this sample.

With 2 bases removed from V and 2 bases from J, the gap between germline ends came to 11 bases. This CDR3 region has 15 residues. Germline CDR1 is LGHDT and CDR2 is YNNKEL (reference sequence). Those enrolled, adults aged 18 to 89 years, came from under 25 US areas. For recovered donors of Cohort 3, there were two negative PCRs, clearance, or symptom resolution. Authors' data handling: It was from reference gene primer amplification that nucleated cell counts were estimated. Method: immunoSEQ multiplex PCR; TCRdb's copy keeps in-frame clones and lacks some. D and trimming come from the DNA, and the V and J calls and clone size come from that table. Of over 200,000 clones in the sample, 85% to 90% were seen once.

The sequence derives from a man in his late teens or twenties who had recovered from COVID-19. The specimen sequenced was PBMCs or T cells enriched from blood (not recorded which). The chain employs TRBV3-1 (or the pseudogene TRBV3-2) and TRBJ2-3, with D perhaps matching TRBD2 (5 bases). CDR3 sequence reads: CASSQRAGVTDTQYF. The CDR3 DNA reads TGTGCCAGCAGCCAAAGGGCGGGTGTCACAGATACGCAGTATTTT.